A single TCR beta chain is shown here with its context. The source of the sample is a study of blood T cell repertoires in COVID-19. Background on the study: From T cells, B-cell-depleted T cells, or PBMCs came the material, which was cDNA or gDNA.

The repertoire was sequenced with immunoSEQ multiplex PCR; TCRdb's copy has only in-frame clones and lacks some. This sample carries approximately 130,000 clones, around 78% of them seen once, and the ten largest clones take about a tenth. The germline gives CDR1 SQVTM, CDR2 ANQGSEA. V lost 4 bases, J lost 5 bases, and 7 bases stayed unmatched. CDR3 length: 14 residues. The rearrangement links TRBV29-1 to TRBJ2-1, with TRBD2 matching over 8 bases. The sequenced sample consisted of peripheral blood. The sequence was collected from a human donor in a cohort sampled during active COVID-19. CDR3: CSVVRDGGDNEQFF. The CDR3 DNA follows: TGCAGCGTTGTCCGAGACGGGGGGGACAATGAGCAGTTCTTC.